The clone carrying this T cell receptor (beta chain) was detected once. Antigen: not known. This sample is drawn from a study of OX40 agonist ivuxolimab in advanced cancers. Study at large: All patients had ivuxolimab intravenously every 2 weeks at 0.01 to 10 mg/kg. Findings and limits, study-wide: Certain nonresponders additionally had low normalized T-cell clonal expansion.

The repertoire was sequenced with immunoSEQ multiplex PCR; TCRdb's copy has only in-frame clones and lacks some. The sample lists 60,000 to 75,000 clones; roughly 83% were seen once. The germline gives CDR1 KGHSH, CDR2 LQKENI. Between the trimmed V and J ends, which lost 1 base and 5 bases, there was a span of 9 bases. The CDR3 totals 14 residues. Here the sequenced sample was CD4+ or CD8+ T cells sorted from blood, taken in a trial of the OX40 agonist ivuxolimab. This chain uses TRBV18 with TRBJ1-5; weak D call: TRBD1 (6 bases). This TCR came from an adult with an advanced solid tumor such as melanoma, head and neck, liver or kidney cancer. The CDR3 loop reads CASSPLGGDQPQHF. In DNA form, the CDR3 reads TGTGCCAGCTCACCACTTGGGGGCGATCAGCCCCAGCATTTT.